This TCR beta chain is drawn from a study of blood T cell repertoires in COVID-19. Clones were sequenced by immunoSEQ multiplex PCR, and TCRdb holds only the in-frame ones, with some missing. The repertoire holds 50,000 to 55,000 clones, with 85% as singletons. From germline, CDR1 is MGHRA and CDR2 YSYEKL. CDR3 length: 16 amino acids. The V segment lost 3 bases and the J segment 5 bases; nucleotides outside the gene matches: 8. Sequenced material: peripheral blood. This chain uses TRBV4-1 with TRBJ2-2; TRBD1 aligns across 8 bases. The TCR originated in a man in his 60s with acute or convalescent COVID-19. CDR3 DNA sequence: TGCGCCAGCAGCCATCACCCTGACAGGGGAACCGGGGAGCTGTTTTTT. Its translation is CASSHHPDRGTGELFF.